This TCR beta chain originates from a study of T-cell memory formation after mild COVID-19. The study, taken as a whole, reports: Pre-infection memory held some responding clones, suggesting pre-existing cross-reactive T cells responded. Later expanders leaned toward CD4+, whereas clones contracting from day 15 to 85 were balanced CD4/CD8.

In TCRdb, the 5' RACE reads were re-called with MiXCR into one record per CDR3 protein. The profile shows over 450,000 distinct CDR3 sequences, about 20% of them singletons. A few counts support this clonotype. The antigen is unknown. V gave up 6 bases and J gave up 2 bases; unmatched junction bases: 9. Germline loops: CDR1 LGHNA, CDR2 YNFKEQ. The length of the CDR3 is 16 residues. The specimen sequenced was PBMCs or a T cell subset sorted from them (not recorded which). This TCR derives from an adult woman who had mild COVID-19 (a few samples of this study predate the infection). Cell type and time point are not known. The V and J genes are TRBV4-2 and TRBJ2-3; 9 bases fit TRBD2. This CDR3 is CASRPRSGRLTDTQYF. CDR3 DNA sequence: TGTGCCAGCAGACCCCGGAGCGGGAGGCTCACAGATACGCAGTATTTT.